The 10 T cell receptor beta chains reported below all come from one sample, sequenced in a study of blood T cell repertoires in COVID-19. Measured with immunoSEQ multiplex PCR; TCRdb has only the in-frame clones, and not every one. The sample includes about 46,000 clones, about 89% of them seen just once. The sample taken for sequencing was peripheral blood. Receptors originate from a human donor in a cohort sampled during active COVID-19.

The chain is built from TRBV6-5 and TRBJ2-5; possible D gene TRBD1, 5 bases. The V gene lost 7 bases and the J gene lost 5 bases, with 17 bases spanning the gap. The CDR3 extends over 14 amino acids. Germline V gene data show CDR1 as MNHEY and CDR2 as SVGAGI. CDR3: CASTKDIKRETQYF. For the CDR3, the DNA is TGTGCCAGCACCAAGGACATTAAGAGGGAGACCCAGTACTTC.

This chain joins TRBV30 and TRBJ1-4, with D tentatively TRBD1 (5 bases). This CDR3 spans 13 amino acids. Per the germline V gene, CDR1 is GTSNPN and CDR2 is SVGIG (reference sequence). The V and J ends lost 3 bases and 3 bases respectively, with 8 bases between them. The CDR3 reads CAWRLGPNEKLFF. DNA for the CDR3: TGTGCCTGGAGATTGGGGCCTAATGAAAAACTGTTTTTT.

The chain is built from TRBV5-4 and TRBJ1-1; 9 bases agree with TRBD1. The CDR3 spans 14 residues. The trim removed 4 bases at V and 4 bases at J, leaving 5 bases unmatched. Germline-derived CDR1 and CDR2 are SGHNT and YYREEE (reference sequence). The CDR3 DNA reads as TGTGCCAGCAGCCCAGGACAGGGGCGCACTGAAGCTTTCTTT. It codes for CASSPGQGRTEAFF.

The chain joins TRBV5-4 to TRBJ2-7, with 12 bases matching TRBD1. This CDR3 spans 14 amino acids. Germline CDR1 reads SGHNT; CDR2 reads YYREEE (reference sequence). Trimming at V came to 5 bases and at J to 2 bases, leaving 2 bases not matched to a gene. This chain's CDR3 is CASSRDRGPYEQYF. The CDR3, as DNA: TGTGCCAGCAGTCGGGACAGGGGGCCCTACGAGCAGTACTTC.

Here the CDR3 DNA reads TGTGCCAGCAGAGGACAGACAGGACCGTTGGGTGGCTACACCTTC. Amino acids: CASRGQTGPLGGYTF. The V call is TRBV6-5, the J call TRBJ1-2; D might be TRBD1 (6 bases). This CDR3 spans 15 amino acids. The germline gives CDR1 MNHEY, CDR2 SVGAGI. The V and J ends lost 6 bases and 7 bases respectively, with 21 bases between them.

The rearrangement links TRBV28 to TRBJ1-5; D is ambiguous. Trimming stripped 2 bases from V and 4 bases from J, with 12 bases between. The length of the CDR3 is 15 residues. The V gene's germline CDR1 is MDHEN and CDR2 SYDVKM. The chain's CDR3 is CASSLEVPGNQPQHF. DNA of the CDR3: TGTGCCAGCAGTTTAGAGGTGCCGGGGAATCAGCCCCAGCATTTT.

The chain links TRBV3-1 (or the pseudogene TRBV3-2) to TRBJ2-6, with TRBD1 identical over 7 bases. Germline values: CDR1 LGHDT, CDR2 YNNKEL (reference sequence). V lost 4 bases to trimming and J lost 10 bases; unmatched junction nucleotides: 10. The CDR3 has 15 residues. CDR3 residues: CASSLNLGQANVLTF. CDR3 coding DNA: TGTGCCAGCAGCCTAAATCTCGGACAGGCAAACGTCCTGACTTTC.

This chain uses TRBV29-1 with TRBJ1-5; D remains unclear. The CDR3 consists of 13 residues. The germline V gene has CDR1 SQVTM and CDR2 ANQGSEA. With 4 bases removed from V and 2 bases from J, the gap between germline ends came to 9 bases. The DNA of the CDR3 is TGCAGCGTTGCAAAAAGCCGCAATCAGCCCCAGCATTTT. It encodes CSVAKSRNQPQHF.

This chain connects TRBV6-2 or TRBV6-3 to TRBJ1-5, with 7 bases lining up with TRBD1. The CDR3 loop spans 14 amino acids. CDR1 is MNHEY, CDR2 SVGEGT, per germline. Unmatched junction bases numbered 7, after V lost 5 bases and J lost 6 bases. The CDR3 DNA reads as TGTGCCAGCAGTGACGACAGGGTCAGTCAGCCCCAGCATTTT. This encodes CASSDDRVSQPQHF.

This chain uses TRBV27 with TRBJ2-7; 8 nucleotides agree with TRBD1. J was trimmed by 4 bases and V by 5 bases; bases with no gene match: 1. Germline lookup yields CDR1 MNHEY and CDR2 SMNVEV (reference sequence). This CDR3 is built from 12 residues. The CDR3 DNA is TGTGCCAGCAGTACAGGGGGTTACGAGCAGTACTTC. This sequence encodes CASSTGGYEQYF.